This T cell receptor beta chain stems from a study of T-cell reconstitution after alpha-beta-depleted transplantation in children. Study-level findings and limits: Alpha-beta T cells about two months after transplant reportedly derived from several hundred expanded graft clones.

On this clonotype: Its antigen remains unknown.

Germline loops: CDR1 SEHNR, CDR2 FQNEAQ (reference sequence). V was clipped by 4 bases and J by 5 bases, with 6 bases between them. CDR3 size: 12 residues. Preparation of the TCRbeta library was carried out with unique molecular identifiers. TCRdb reanalysed the PCR reads using MiXCR and keeps one entry per CDR3 protein. The sample lists around 450,000 distinct CDR3 sequences, 43% occurring once. The sample was PBMCs, taken before TCRalphabeta/CD19-depleted stem cell transplant. V gene TRBV7-9 combines with J gene TRBJ2-1; D remains ambiguous. This TCR came from a girl aged 2-10 years with aplastic anemia, due to receive a stem cell transplant. CDR3 DNA sequence: TGTGCCAGCAGCTCCCATGACAATGAGCAGTTCTTC. This gives the protein CASSSHDNEQFF.